What follows is one TCR beta chain and its context. This receptor's antigen is unknown. At one boundary the junction diverges from the germline segment, which might be a read error. This entry belongs to a study of blood T cell repertoires in COVID-19 (dated by TCRdb to the early 2020s). At the level of the whole study: Collaborator samples came from the United States, Italy and Spain and covered acute and convalescent phases of COVID-19. Subjects who had been exposed to COVID-19, were actively infected with it, or had recovered from it provided the deeply sampled blood TCRbeta repertoires that made up the dataset. Where available, HLA class I and class II types were taken from metadata supplied by the sample provider and were not determined by assay-based typing. The prospective study material was composed of cDNA or gDNA derived from T cells, B-cell-depleted T cells, or PBMCs. A freely available public database, intended as a resource for researchers studying the immune response to SARS-CoV-2, is where the repertoires were released. A de-identified subject ID, COVID-19 status, age in years and sex were almost always included in the sample metadata. Samples came from the ongoing ImmuneRACE study (first 160 participants) plus 1,254 subjects from 6 global collaborators. General findings and caveats noted by the study authors: The quantity of clinical and demographic metadata differed by source and by participant and was supplied without curation.

Inclusive of the bounding cysteine and phenylalanine, the CDR3 is 11 residues long. Only the CDR3 DNA stays, 33 bases, in frame from base 1. CDR1 and CDR2, per the germline V gene, are MNHEY and SVGAGI. Each collaborating institution followed its own protocols to collect whole blood in K2EDTA tubes. For TCRbeta analysis, collaborators shipped samples in one of three forms: frozen whole blood, isolated PBMCs, or DNA extracted from either of those sample types. TCRbeta CDR3 regions were amplified from genomic DNA using the immunoSEQ Assay, a bias-controlled multiplex PCR. The authors processed their data as follows. Within the assay, amplification of reference gene primers was used to estimate how many nucleated cells each sample contained. To quantify the absolute abundance of each unique TCRbeta CDR3 rearrangement, sequence reads were collapsed and filtered. For each sample, productive Simpson clonality was calculated by taking the square root of Simpson's diversity index across productive rearrangements. TCRdb retrieved this table from immuneACCESS and kept in-frame rearrangements only. Not all clones are present; in checked studies, unresolved V genes account for under half, and no reason is known for the remainder. From that table come the V and J calls and clone size; the DNA was used to work out D and trimming. Here the sample has 90,000 or so clones; 90% to 95% occur a single time. 1.8% of the sample belongs to the ten largest clones.

The sample consisted of peripheral blood. The TCR originated in a human donor with active COVID-19. The donor label of this sample is uncertain. The chain employs TRBV6-5 and TRBJ1-1; a stretch of 7 junction bases matches TRBD1. The DNA sequence reads TGTGCCACCAGTCGACAGGGTCTGGCTTTCTTT. This codes for CATSRQGLAFF.